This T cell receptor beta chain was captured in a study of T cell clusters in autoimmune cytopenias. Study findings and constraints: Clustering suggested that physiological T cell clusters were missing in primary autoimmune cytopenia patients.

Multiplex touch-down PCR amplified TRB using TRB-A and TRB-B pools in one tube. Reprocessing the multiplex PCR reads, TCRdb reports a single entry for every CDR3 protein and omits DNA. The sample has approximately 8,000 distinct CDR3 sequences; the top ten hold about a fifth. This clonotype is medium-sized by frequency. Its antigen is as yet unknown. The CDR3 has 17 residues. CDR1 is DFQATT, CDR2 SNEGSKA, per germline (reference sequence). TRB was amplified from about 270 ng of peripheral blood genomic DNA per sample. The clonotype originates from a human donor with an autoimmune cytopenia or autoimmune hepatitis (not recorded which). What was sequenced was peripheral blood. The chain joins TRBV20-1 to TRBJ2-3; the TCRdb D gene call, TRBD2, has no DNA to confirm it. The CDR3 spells CSASASGGYASTDTQYF.